Shown below are 15 T cell receptor beta chains from a single sample sequenced in a study of blood T cell repertoires in COVID-19 (dated by TCRdb to 2019 to 2021). Receptors were amplified or captured by the immunoSEQ multiplex PCR assay. TCRdb provides this immuneACCESS table in a form limited to in-frame rearrangements. Some clones are lacking; in checked studies, under half of them reflect an unresolved V gene, and why the rest are absent is not known. The sample profile shows under 300,000 clones; under 90% of them were found once. 0.94% of the sample is in the top ten clones. The sequenced sample consisted of peripheral blood. The source is a woman aged 40 to 50 who had recovered from COVID-19.

The chain employs TRBV7-9 and TRBJ1-2, with TRBD1 matching 10 bases. Germline CDR1 reads SEHNR; CDR2 reads FQNEAQ (reference sequence). The junction had 6 bases not matched to a gene; V was cut back by 5 bases and J by 6 bases. The CDR3 sequence is 14 residues long. The CDR3 is CASSRTGTGDGYTF. The DNA for the CDR3 is TGTGCCAGCAGCCGGACCGGGACAGGGGATGGCTACACCTTC.

The chain carries TRBV19 and TRBJ2-7, with 9 bases aligning to TRBD1. The CDR3 runs to 14 residues. Germline lookup yields CDR1 LNHDA and CDR2 SQIVND (reference sequence). The J segment lost 7 bases and the V segment lost 3 bases, leaving 7 bases of the junction unmatched. CDR3: CASSIGTGRREQYF. The CDR3 bases are TGTGCCAGTAGTATTGGGACAGGGAGGAGGGAGCAGTACTTC.

This clone showed up just once. The chain combines TRBV5-1 with TRBJ2-7; TRBD2 agrees at 9 bases. The germline V gene encodes CDR1 SGHRS and CDR2 YFSETQ. The CDR3 runs 17 residues. V lost 4 bases to trimming and J lost 4 bases; unmatched junction nucleotides: 15. CDR3 nucleotide sequence: TGCGCCAGCAGCCCGGAGGGACTAGCTTATGTACGATACGAGCAGTACTTC. Translating it yields CASSPEGLAYVRYEQYF.

This clone was found once. The V call is TRBV19, the J call TRBJ2-5; 9 bases match TRBD2. Trimming cost V 3 bases and J 4 bases; bases outside gene matches: 15. The CDR3 is 18 amino acids. Germline assignment: CDR1 LNHDA and CDR2 SQIVND (reference sequence). CDR3 loop: CASSIGQIKAGGRETQYF. As DNA, the CDR3 is TGTGCCAGTAGTATTGGGCAAATAAAGGCGGGAGGGAGAGAGACCCAGTACTTC.

The chain joins TRBV29-1 to TRBJ2-5; 8 bases are a match to TRBD2. The length of the CDR3 is 12 residues. With 7 bases clipped from V and 5 bases from J, the junction kept 6 bases outside the gene matches. Germline loops: CDR1 SQVTM, CDR2 ANQGSEA. In nucleotides, the CDR3 is TGCAGCGACATCTCGGGAGGGGAGACCCAGTACTTC. Translating it yields CSDISGGETQYF.

The chain has TRBV10-1 and TRBJ2-1, with unresolved D. CDR1 WNHNN and CDR2 SYGVQD come from the germline V gene (reference sequence). V was trimmed by 0 bases and J by 0 bases, leaving 6 bases between them. The CDR3 has 15 residues. CDR3 bases: TGCGCCAGCAGTGAGTCGGCCAACTCCTACAATGAGCAGTTCTTC. Translating it yields CASSESANSYNEQFF.

V and J are TRBV29-1 and TRBJ2-3; 10 bases match TRBD2. This CDR3 is built from 16 residues. J lost 1 base, V lost 2 bases, and 6 bases had no gene match. Germline V gives CDR1 SQVTM, CDR2 ANQGSEA. The CDR3 sequence is CSVESGTSARTDTQYF. For the CDR3, the DNA is TGCAGCGTTGAATCCGGGACTAGCGCACGCACAGATACGCAGTATTTT.

The chain combines TRBV21-1 with TRBJ1-2; TRBD1 is taken as the D call from the table, unchecked against the DNA. TRBV21-1 is a listed pseudogene. The CDR3 consists of 16 residues. The CDR3 sequence: CASSKRCPGQGCGYTF. The CDR3 region has the DNA TGTGCCAGCAGCAAAAGGTGTCCCGGACAGGGATGTGGCTACACCTTC.

This chain links TRBV6-5 with TRBJ2-7, with unresolved D. The CDR3 runs to 15 residues. CDR1 and CDR2 (germline): MNHEY, SVGAGI. Trimming took 0 bases from V and 5 from J, leaving 14 bases between them. The CDR3 DNA reads TGTGCCAGCAGTTACTCGGGCAGAATACGCGACGAGCAGTACTTC. Translating gives CASSYSGRIRDEQYF.

This chain links TRBV11-3 with TRBJ2-7; D gene uncertain. The germline V gene encodes CDR1 SGHNT and CDR2 YENEEA. This CDR3 comprises 13 residues. The V gene lost 5 bases and the J gene lost 2 bases, with 10 bases spanning the gap. The CDR3 protein is CASSEARTYEQYF. CDR3 DNA sequence: TGTGCCAGCAGCGAAGCTAGGACCTACGAGCAGTACTTC.

In this sample, this clone turned up a few times. The gene calls are TRBV6-4 and TRBJ2-2; D gene unclear. V was cut by 0 bases and J by 4 bases, with 3 bases left in between. The CDR3 runs 13 residues. The germline gives CDR1 MRHNA, CDR2 SNTAGT. The CDR3 DNA reads TGTGCCAGCAGTGACTCGAGCACCGGGGAGCTGTTTTTT. Residues: CASSDSSTGELFF.

The rearrangement links TRBV6-5 to TRBJ2-7; 7 nucleotides line up with TRBD2. Germline V lookup: CDR1 MNHEY, CDR2 SVGAGI. V lost 8 bases to trimming and J lost 3 bases; unmatched junction nucleotides: 10. The CDR3 runs to 14 residues. The chain's CDR3 is CASFFSSGHYEQYF. CDR3 nucleotide sequence: TGTGCCAGCTTTTTCTCTAGCGGACACTACGAGCAGTACTTC.

The chain uses TRBV5-1 and TRBJ2-3; D may be TRBD1 (5 bases). Per the germline V gene, CDR1 is SGHRS and CDR2 is YFSETQ. CDR3 length: 14 residues. V was trimmed by 1 base and J by 2 bases, leaving 8 bases between them. Here the CDR3 DNA reads TGCGCCAGCAGCTTGCTAGGGGCCACAGATACGCAGTATTTT. This encodes CASSLLGATDTQYF.

This chain links TRBV9 with TRBJ2-4; a weak D match, TRBD1 (5 bases). CDR1 SGDLS and CDR2 YYNGEE come from the germline V gene. The CDR3 covers 16 residues. V lost 0 bases and J lost 0, with 10 bases in between. Here the CDR3 DNA reads TGTGCCAGCAGCGTAGGTGGGGCGTTAGCCAAAAACATTCAGTACTTC. Its translation is CASSVGGALAKNIQYF.

The CDR3, as DNA: TGTGCCAGCGGAGCTCCGACAGGGACCTTTTCGTCCAGCACAGATACGCAGTATTTT. This translates into CASGAPTGTFSSSTDTQYF. The chain combines TRBV11-3 with TRBJ2-3; TRBD1 matches at 7 bases. Germline V gives CDR1 SGHNT, CDR2 YENEEA. The V gene end was trimmed by 8 bases and the J gene end by 0 bases; junction bases not matched to a gene: 20. The CDR3 runs to 19 residues. Drawing the rest from reference TRBV11-3 and TRBJ2-3, the complete variable domain is EAGVVQSPRYKIIEKKQPVAFWCNPISGHNTLYWYLQNLGQGPELLIRYENEEAVDDSQLPKDRFSAERLKGVDSTLKIQPAELGDSAVYLCASGAPTGTFSSSTDTQYFGPGTRLTVL.